In this sample, the clone carrying this T cell receptor beta chain is medium-sized. The table came from immunoSEQ multiplex PCR; TCRdb's copy has only in-frame clones and leaves some out. The table shows about 120,000 clones, with 90% occurring only once. The V gene lost 4 bases and the J gene lost 14 bases, with 18 bases spanning the gap. This CDR3 has 12 amino acids. CDR1 SGHRS and CDR2 YFSETQ come from the germline V gene. This entry belongs to a study of T cell clones after liver transplantation. The sequence was obtained from a human patient who received a liver transplant. Some T cells here may be from the graft donor. The sample in question was CD4+ T cells from blood, obtained 12 months after liver transplant. The V call is TRBV5-1, the J call TRBJ1-2; D perhaps matches TRBD1 (5 bases). This CDR3 is CASSRTTDSYTF. The CDR3 DNA reads TGCGCCAGCAGCCGAACGACAGACTCCTATACCTTC.